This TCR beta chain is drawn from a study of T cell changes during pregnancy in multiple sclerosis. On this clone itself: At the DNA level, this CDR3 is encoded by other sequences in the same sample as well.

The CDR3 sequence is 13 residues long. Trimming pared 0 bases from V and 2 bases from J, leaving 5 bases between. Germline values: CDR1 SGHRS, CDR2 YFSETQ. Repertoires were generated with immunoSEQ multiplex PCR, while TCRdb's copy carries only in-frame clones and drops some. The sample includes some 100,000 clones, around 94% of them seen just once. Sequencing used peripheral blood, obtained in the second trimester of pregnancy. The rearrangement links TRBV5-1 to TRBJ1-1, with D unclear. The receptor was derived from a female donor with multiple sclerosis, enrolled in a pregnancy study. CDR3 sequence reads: CASSLGGNTEAFF. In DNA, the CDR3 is TGCGCCAGCAGCTTGGGCGGCAACACTGAAGCTTTCTTT.